This TCR beta chain was captured by sequencing in a study of cytomegalovirus exposure and HLA in healthy donors. Study findings and constraints: Available immune exposure information was restricted to CMV serostatus only. Common viral pathogens were later found to be apparently linked to several of the most significant clusters.

The V gene end was trimmed by 4 bases and the J gene end by 7 bases; junction bases not matched to a gene: 7. Germline V gene sequence: CDR1 SGHRS, CDR2 YFSETQ. The CDR3 sequence is 15 residues long. The PCR contained 60 Vbeta and 13 Jbeta primers. Measured with immunoSEQ multiplex PCR; TCRdb has only the in-frame clones, and not every one. The sample has about 130,000 clones, just under 75% seen once. A word on this clone: Its matching antigen is unknown.

The V and J genes are TRBV5-1 and TRBJ2-1, with TRBD2 identical over 11 bases. The clonotype was recovered from a man in his forties in good health and CMV-seropositive. The sequenced material came from PBMCs. CDR3 nucleotide sequence: TGCGCCAGCAGCGGCGGGACTAGCGGAGTGAATGAGCAGTTCTTC. Protein: CASSGGTSGVNEQFF. Based on the CDR3 plus reference TRBV5-1 and TRBJ2-1, the full variable domain is KAGVTQTPRYLIKTRGQQVTLSCSPISGHRSVSWYQQTPGQGLQFLFEYFSETQRNKGNFPGRFSGRQFSNSRSEMNVSTLELGDSALYLCASSGGTSGVNEQFFGPGTRLTVL.